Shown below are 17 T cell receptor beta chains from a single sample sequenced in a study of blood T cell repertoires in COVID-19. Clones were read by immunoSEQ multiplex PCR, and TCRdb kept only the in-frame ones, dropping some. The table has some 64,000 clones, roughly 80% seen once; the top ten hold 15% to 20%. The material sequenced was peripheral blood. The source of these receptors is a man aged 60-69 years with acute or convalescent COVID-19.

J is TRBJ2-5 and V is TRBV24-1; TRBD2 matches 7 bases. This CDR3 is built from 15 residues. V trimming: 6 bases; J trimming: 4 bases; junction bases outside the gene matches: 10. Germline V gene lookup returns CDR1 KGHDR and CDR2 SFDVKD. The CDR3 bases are TGTGCCACCAGTCCGACTGGGGGGGGTGGAGAGACCCAGTACTTC. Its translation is CATSPTGGGGETQYF.

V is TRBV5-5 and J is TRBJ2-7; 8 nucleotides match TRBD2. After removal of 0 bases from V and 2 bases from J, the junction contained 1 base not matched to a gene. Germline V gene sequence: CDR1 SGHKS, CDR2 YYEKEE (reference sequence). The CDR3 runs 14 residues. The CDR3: CASSLAGGPYEQYF. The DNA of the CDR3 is TGTGCCAGCAGCTTGGCGGGAGGGCCCTACGAGCAGTACTTC.

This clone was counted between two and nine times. The CDR3 nucleotides are TGTGCCTGGAGTGTAACAGGGTTAAAGTATGAGCAGTTCTTC. Residues: CAWSVTGLKYEQFF. The chain uses TRBV30 and TRBJ2-1, with D maybe TRBD1 (6 bases). The V gene's germline CDR1 is GTSNPN and CDR2 SVGIG (reference sequence). V was clipped by 0 bases and J by 8 bases, with 14 bases between them. The CDR3 has 14 amino acids.

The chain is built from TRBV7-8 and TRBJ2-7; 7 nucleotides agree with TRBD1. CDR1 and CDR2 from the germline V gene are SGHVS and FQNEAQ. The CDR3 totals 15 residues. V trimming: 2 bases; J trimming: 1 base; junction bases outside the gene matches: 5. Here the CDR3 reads CASSLSLGQSYEQYF. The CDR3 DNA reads TGTGCCAGCAGCTTAAGTCTGGGACAGTCCTACGAGCAGTACTTC.

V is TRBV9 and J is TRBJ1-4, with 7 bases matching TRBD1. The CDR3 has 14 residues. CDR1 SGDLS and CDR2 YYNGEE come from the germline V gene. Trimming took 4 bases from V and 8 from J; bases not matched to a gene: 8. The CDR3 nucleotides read TGTGCCAGCAGCCGCGACAGGGCGGGGGAAAAACTGTTTTTT. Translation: CASSRDRAGEKLFF.

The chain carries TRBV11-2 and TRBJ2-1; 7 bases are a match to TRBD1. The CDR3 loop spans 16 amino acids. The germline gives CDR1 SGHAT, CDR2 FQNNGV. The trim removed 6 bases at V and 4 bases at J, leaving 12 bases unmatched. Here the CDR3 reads CASRPAGTVRYNEQFF. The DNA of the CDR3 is TGTGCCAGCAGACCTGCCGGGACAGTGAGGTACAATGAGCAGTTCTTC.

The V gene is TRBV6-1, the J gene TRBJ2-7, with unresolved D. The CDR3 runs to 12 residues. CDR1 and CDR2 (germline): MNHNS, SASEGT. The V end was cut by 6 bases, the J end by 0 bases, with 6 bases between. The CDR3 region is CASRSFSYEQYF. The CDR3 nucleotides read TGTGCCAGCAGGTCTTTCTCCTACGAGCAGTACTTC.

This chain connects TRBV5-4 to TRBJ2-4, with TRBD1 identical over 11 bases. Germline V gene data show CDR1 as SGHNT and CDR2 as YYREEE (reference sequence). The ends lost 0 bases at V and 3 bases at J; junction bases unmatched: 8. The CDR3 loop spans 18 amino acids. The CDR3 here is CASSLGTGGLGGKNIQYF. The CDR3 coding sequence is TGTGCCAGCAGCTTGGGGACAGGGGGCTTAGGAGGCAAAAACATTCAGTACTTC.

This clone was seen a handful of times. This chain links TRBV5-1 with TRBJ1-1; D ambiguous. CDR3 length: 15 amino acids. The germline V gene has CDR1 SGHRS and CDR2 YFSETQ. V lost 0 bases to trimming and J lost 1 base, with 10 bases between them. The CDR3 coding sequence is TGCGCCAGCAGCTTGGTAGGACTTAGGAACACTGAAGCTTTCTTT. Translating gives CASSLVGLRNTEAFF.

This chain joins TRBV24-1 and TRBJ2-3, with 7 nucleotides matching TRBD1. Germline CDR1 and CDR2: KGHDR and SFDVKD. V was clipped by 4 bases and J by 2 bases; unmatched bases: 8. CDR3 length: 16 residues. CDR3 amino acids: CATSDTRDRLTDTQYF. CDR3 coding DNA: TGTGCCACCAGTGACACCAGGGACAGACTCACAGATACGCAGTATTTT.

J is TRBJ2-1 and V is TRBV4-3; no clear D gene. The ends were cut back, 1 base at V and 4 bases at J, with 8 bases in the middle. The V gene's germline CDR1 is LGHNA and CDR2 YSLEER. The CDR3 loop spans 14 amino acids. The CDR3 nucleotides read TGCGCCAGCAGCCAAGCTTTAGATTACAATGAGCAGTTCTTC. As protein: CASSQALDYNEQFF.

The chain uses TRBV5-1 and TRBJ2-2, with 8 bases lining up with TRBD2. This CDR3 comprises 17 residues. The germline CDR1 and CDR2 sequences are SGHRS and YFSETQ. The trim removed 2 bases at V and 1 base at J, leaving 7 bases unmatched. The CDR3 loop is CASSLSSSGRNTGELFF. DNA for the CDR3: TGCGCCAGCAGCTTATCTTCTAGCGGGCGGAACACCGGGGAGCTGTTTTTT.

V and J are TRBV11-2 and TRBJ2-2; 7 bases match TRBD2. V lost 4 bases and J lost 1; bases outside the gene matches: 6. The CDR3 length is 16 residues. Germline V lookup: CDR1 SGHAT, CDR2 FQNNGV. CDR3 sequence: CASSSLADLNTGELFF. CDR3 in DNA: TGTGCCAGCAGCTCTCTAGCGGATTTGAACACCGGGGAGCTGTTTTTT.

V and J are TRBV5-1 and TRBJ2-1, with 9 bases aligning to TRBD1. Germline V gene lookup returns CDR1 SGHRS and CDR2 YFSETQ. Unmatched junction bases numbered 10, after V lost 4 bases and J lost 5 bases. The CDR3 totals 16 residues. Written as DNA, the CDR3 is TGCGCCAGCAGCCTGGAACAGGGGGCGATCCACAATGAGCAGTTCTTC. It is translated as CASSLEQGAIHNEQFF.

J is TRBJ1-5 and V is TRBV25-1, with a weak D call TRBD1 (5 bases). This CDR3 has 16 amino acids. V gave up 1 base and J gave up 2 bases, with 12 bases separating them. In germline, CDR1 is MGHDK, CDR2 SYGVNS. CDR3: CASSEWGGDGNQPQHF. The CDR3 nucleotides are TGTGCCAGCAGTGAATGGGGGGGGGACGGCAATCAGCCCCAGCATTTT. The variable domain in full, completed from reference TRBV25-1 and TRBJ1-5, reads EADIYQTPRYLVIGTGKKITLECSQTMGHDKMYWYQQDPGMELHLIHYSYGVNSTEKGDLSSESTVSRIRTEHFPLTLESARPSHTSQYLCASSEWGGDGNQPQHFGDGTRLSIL.

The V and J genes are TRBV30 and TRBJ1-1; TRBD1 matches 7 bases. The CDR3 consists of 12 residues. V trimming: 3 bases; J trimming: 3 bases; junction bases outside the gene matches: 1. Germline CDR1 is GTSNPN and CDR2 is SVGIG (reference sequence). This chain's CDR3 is CAWRDRYTEAFF. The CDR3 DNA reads TGTGCCTGGAGGGACAGGTACACTGAAGCTTTCTTT. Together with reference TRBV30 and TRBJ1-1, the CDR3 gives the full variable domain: SQTIHQWPATLVQPVGSPLSLECTVEGTSNPNLYWYRQAAGRGLQLLFYSVGIGQISSEVPQNLSASRPQDRQFILSSKKLLLSDSGFYLCAWRDRYTEAFFGQGTRLTVV.

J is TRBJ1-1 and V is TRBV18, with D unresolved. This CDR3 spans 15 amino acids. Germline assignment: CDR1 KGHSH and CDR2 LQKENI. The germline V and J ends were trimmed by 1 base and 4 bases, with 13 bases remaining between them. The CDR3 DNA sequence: TGTGCCAGCTCACCACGACGGGGATCGGGCACTGAAGCTTTCTTT. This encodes CASSPRRGSGTEAFF.